This T cell receptor (beta chain) was retrieved from a study of T cells after yellow fever vaccination (dated by TCRdb to about 2019). Study-wide context: Memory subsets (EM, EMRA, CM and Tscm) were sorted on a BD FACS Aria III using CD3, CD45RA, CCR7 and CD95 staining. Memory subsets were sorted on days 0, 15 and 45 and at 18 months following primary vaccination, and on days 0, 15 and 45 following the 30-year booster. Two healthy male donors, one aged 18 to 30 and one aged 30 to 40 years, were included in the cohort. The SMART-Seq v4 Ultra Low Input RNA kit was used to prepare libraries from fractions with low cell numbers. To follow T-cell clones before and after primary and booster YFV17D yellow fever vaccination, bulk TCR alpha and beta repertoires were sequenced over time. Bulk PBMC replicates and cell subsets were isolated from blood drawn at multiple timepoints before and after both primary and secondary immunization.

There are many counts of this clonotype. Nothing much larger sits one base from this clone, and base qualities are not available. What this sample's treatment or condition label stands for: live attenuated yellow fever vaccine strain. A standard Ficoll-Paque protocol was used to isolate PBMCs from peripheral blood. RNA from sorted memory subsets was extracted with the RNeasy Micro Kit. The CDR3 sequence holds 15 residues, the cysteine and phenylalanine included. Only the CDR3 DNA is retained, 45 bases long and in frame from the first base. Reading the germline V gene (reference sequence) gives CDR1 DFQATT and CDR2 SNEGSKA. V was cut back by 3 bases and J by 3 bases, leaving a gap of 16 bases between them. The paper's findings and limits, for the study overall: The secondary T-cell response was found to be weaker but faster than the primary response, with a peak reached on day 5 rather than on day 15. In the sorted memory subsets on day 0, nearly all vaccine-responding clonotypes were below the level of detection. Most clones expanded after primary vaccination (approximately 96% of CD4 and around 88% of CD8) were re-detected after the booster, suggesting that broad memory maintenance occurred. Computational filtering was needed because FACS-sorted repertoires could contain abundant contaminating clonotypes from the bulk population. A small share of clonotypes occurred in both CD4 and CD8 compartments, likely arising from convergent recombination. Because the study included only a couple of donors, the extent to which the findings can be generalized is limited.

TCR cDNA was synthesized by 5'RACE template switching, through which a universal primer site and unique molecular identifiers were introduced. Priming for cDNA synthesis came from both the TCR alpha and TCR beta constant segments. Libraries were amplified in two PCR steps, with sample barcodes and sequencing adapters added in the second step. Sequencing of the libraries was done on either Illumina HiSeq 2500 (2x100 bp) or NovaSeq (2x150 bp). For the original study's pipeline: Demultiplexing of reads and collapsing into UMI consensus sequences were performed with MIGEC, and V(D)J alignment was carried out with MiXCR. Vaccine-responding clonotypes were identified with edgeR using replicate PBMC samples, with FDR below 0.01 and a log2 fold change above 5 up to day 15 being required. CD4 or CD8 identity was assigned to each bulk clonotype according to whether the clonotype was present at higher abundance in the sequenced CD4 repertoire or the sequenced CD8 repertoire. To estimate how each clone was distributed across memory phenotypes, clonotype frequencies in memory subsets were weighted by the numbers of FACS-sorted cells. TCRdb passed the public sequencing reads through fastp at Q25 and MiXCR, retaining productive beta sequences. CDR3 protein duplicates are merged, each entry listing the most common genes and DNA. TCRdb, rather than the study authors, made the V and J calls. Within this sample are about 22,000 distinct CDR3 sequences, with 4% to 6% of them counted one time only. The ten biggest clones cover 15% to 20% of the sample.

Here the sequenced sample was PBMCs, either bulk or a sorted T-cell subset (CD4+, CD8+, memory, or dextramer-sorted; not recorded which), taken roughly 46 days after the first yellow fever vaccination. Here the chain combines TRBV20-1 and TRBJ2-3; possibly the D gene is TRBD2, per 5 matching bases. This clonotype was sampled from a young man who received the YFV17D yellow fever vaccine. The CDR3 protein is CSASGEYYGTDTQYF. Read as DNA, the sequence is TGCAGTGCTAGCGGGGAGTATTACGGGACAGATACGCAGTATTTT.